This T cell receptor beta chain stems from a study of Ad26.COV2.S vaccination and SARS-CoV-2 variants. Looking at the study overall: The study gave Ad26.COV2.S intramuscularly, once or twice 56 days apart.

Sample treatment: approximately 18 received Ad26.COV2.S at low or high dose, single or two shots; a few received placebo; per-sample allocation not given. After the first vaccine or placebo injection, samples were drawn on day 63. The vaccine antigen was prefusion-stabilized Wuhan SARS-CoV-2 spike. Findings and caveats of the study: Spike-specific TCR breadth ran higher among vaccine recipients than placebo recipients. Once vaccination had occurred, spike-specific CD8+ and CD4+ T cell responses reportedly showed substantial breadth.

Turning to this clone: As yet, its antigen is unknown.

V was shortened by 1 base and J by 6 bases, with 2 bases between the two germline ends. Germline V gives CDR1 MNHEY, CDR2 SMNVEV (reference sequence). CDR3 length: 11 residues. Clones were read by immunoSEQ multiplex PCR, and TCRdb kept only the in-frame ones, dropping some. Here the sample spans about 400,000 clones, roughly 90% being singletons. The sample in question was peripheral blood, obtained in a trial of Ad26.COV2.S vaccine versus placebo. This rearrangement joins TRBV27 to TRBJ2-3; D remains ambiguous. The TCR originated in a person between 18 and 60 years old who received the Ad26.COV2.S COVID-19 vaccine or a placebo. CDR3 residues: CASSLYDTQYF. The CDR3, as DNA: TGTGCCAGCAGTTTATACGATACGCAGTATTTT.